Listed here is a single T cell receptor (beta chain). It has no known antigen specificity. No much larger clonotype is one base removed from it; base qualities were not supplied. Participants in the prospective study were aged roughly 18 to 89 years, lived in over 20 United States geographic areas, and enrolled through a virtual design. In the prospective study, participants were assigned to cohorts based on the clinical history participants reported in a screening survey and a study questionnaire. Recovered participants in ImmuneRACE Cohort 3 were defined by two consecutive negative NP/OP PCR tests, clearance by a healthcare professional, or resolution of symptoms. Mobile phlebotomists in the prospective study collected whole blood, serum and a nasopharyngeal or oropharyngeal swab from every participant. Participants in the prospective study had the option to provide additional blood draws and questionnaires over a roughly two-month period. Before DNA extraction, prospective study blood samples were shipped either frozen or at room temperature.

TCRbeta CDR3 regions were amplified from genomic DNA using the immunoSEQ Assay, a bias-controlled multiplex PCR. The study's own analysis went as follows. The number of nucleated cells in each sample was estimated from the amplification of reference gene primers within the assay. To quantify the absolute abundance of each unique TCRbeta CDR3 rearrangement, sequence reads were collapsed and filtered. For each sample, productive Simpson clonality was calculated as the square root of Simpson's diversity index over productive rearrangements. TCRdb's version of the immuneACCESS table is confined to in-frame rearrangements and falls short of the full clone set. An unresolved V gene accounts for under half of the shortfall where checked; the remainder is of unknown origin. V, J and clone size derive from that table, while D and trimming were established from the DNA sequence. This sample holds hundreds of thousands of clones; about 91% were observed only once. The ten largest clones capture around 9.3% of the sample.

The sample is drawn from a study of blood T cell repertoires in COVID-19 (dated by TCRdb to about 2020). For the study in its entirety: Samples covering the acute and convalescent phases of COVID-19 were provided by collaborators in the United States, Italy and Spain. The prospective study material was composed of cDNA or gDNA derived from T cells, B-cell-depleted T cells, or PBMCs. Subjects who had been exposed to COVID-19, were actively infected with it, or had recovered from it provided the deeply sampled blood TCRbeta repertoires that made up the dataset. The repertoires were released in a freely available public database meant as a resource for research on the immune response to SARS-CoV-2. Samples came from the ongoing ImmuneRACE study (first 160 participants) plus 1,254 subjects from 6 global collaborators. Sample metadata almost always included a de-identified subject ID, COVID-19 status, age in years and sex. HLA class I and class II types, where available, came from metadata supplied by the sample provider rather than from assay-based typing.

Study-level results and caveats: The quantity of clinical and demographic metadata differed by source and by participant and was supplied without curation.

From the cysteine through the phenylalanine, the CDR3 covers 15 amino acids. Just the 45-base CDR3 DNA is kept, in frame starting at base 1. CDR1 and CDR2 are drawn from the germline V gene: SGHVS, FNYEAQ. V drops 1 base and J drops 4 bases, leaving 11 bases in between. The rearranged chain carries TRBV7-6 and TRBJ1-3, with an unclear D gene assignment. This TCR was recovered from a woman under 30 who had recovered from COVID-19. Input material: PBMCs or T cells enriched from blood (not recorded which). CDR3 sequence: CASSLEPGSGNTIYF. The DNA sequence reads TGTGCCAGCAGCTTAGAGCCCGGGTCCGGAAACACCATATATTTT.